This TCR beta chain stems from a study of T cells in tumors after PD-1 blockade. The wider study: Prior checkpoint blockade, systemic immunosuppressant use, or anti-cancer therapy within 4 weeks excluded patients.

Genomic DNA template from tumor biopsies or peripheral blood, roughly 600 ng to 6,500 ng input. Produced via immunoSEQ multiplex PCR; TCRdb's table is partial and in-frame only. The data contain more than 50,000 clones, 74% of them singletons. From germline, CDR1 is GTSNPN and CDR2 SVGIG (reference sequence). The CDR3 consists of 13 residues. The V gene lost 5 bases and the J gene lost 5 bases, with 13 bases spanning the gap. The starting material was PBMCs, obtained after anti-PD-1 treatment. This chain connects TRBV30 to TRBJ1-3, with D perhaps TRBD1 (6 bases). The TCR originated in a human donor with basal cell carcinoma. CDR3: CAWETGRRNTIYF. As DNA, the CDR3 is TGTGCCTGGGAGACAGGTCGAAGAAACACCATATATTTT. Together with reference TRBV30 and TRBJ1-3, the CDR3 gives the full variable domain: SQTIHQWPATLVQPVGSPLSLECTVEGTSNPNLYWYRQAAGRGLQLLFYSVGIGQISSEVPQNLSASRPQDRQFILSSKKLLLSDSGFYLCAWETGRRNTIYFGEGSWLTVV.